The rows below give T cell receptor beta chains drawn from one sample of a study of T-cell reconstitution after alpha-beta-depleted transplantation in children. TCRdb redid the calling of the PCR reads with MiXCR, one entry per CDR3 protein. The table shows approximately 630,000 distinct CDR3 sequences, with around 12% occurring only once. The sample here was PBMCs, taken before TCRalphabeta/CD19-depleted stem cell transplant. Receptors originate from a girl aged 2 to 9 with congenital amegakaryocytic thrombocytopenia, due to receive a stem cell transplant. CDR3s include the opening cysteine and the closing phenylalanine or tryptophan. The order of the fields is J gene, clone size, V gene, D gene, CDR3 protein, CDR3 DNA. The D gene is left open where the match is weak. Expanded clones get a size class; other rows say once, few or many, or leave the size out.

>TRBJ1-4|many|TRBV20-1|-
CSARPGLNEKLFF
TGCAGTGCTCGTCCGGGGCTTAATGAAAAACTGTTTTTT
>TRBJ1-5|-|TRBV2|-
CASRLDGDQPQHF
TGTGCCAGCAGGCTGGACGGTGATCAGCCCCAGCATTTT
>TRBJ1-2|many|TRBV20-1|-
CSARHRGPVYYGYTF
TGCAGTGCTAGACACAGAGGGCCAGTCTACTATGGCTACACCTTC
>TRBJ2-1|many|TRBV12-3/TRBV12-4|-
CASPSEGGEQFF
TGTGCCAGCCCGAGTGAAGGGGGTGAGCAGTTCTTC
>TRBJ2-7|-|TRBV7-6|TRBD2
CASGPSGSSYEQYF
TGTGCCAGCGGGCCTAGCGGGAGCTCCTACGAGCAGTACTTC
>TRBJ2-7|many|TRBV5-1|TRBD1
CASSWMLTGPSYEQYF
TGCGCCAGCAGCTGGATGTTGACAGGGCCTTCCTACGAGCAGTACTTC
>TRBJ2-4|-|TRBV5-1|TRBD2
CASSLQAGAAKNIQYF
TGCGCCAGCAGCTTGCAGGCGGGAGCGGCCAAAAACATTCAGTACTTC
>TRBJ2-2|many|TRBV20-1|-
CSARWGLPRTGELFF
TGCAGTGCTAGGTGGGGGCTACCACGCACCGGGGAGCTGTTTTTT
>TRBJ1-2|many|TRBV29-1|-
CSVESRWDMGYTF
TGCAGCGTTGAATCGAGATGGGATATGGGCTACACCTTC
>TRBJ2-7|few|TRBV2|TRBD1
CASSRGPGTLSSYEQYF
TGTGCCAGCAGTAGGGGGCCCGGGACCCTCAGCTCCTACGAGCAGTACTTC
>TRBJ2-2|few|TRBV19|-
CASDGATFTGELFF
TGTGCCAGCGACGGGGCCACGTTCACCGGGGAGCTGTTTTTT
>TRBJ2-7|-|TRBV4-1|TRBD2
CASSQDLSGTPYEQYF
TGCGCCAGCAGCCAAGACCTCAGCGGGACCCCCTACGAGCAGTACTTC
>TRBJ2-1|-|TRBV14|TRBD1
CASSQVPRTGWNNEQFF
TGTGCCAGCAGCCAAGTTCCGAGGACAGGGTGGAACAATGAGCAGTTCTTC
>TRBJ1-5|-|TRBV20-1|-
CSATRDRLRSNQPQHF
TGCAGTGCTACCCGCGACAGATTAAGGAGCAATCAGCCCCAGCATTTT
>TRBJ1-1|many|TRBV29-1|-
CSVVGFNRLNTEAFF
TGCAGCGTTGTAGGGTTTAACAGACTGAACACTGAAGCTTTCTTT
>TRBJ1-4|many|TRBV20-1|TRBD1
CSAKTGTVNEKLFF
TGCAGTGCTAAGACCGGGACAGTGAATGAAAAACTGTTTTTT
>TRBJ1-2|-|TRBV29-1|-
CSVVGSSNYGYTF
TGCAGCGTTGTAGGCAGCTCTAACTATGGCTACACCTTC
>TRBJ2-7|many|TRBV7-9|-
CASSLVLGSLGQYF
TGTGCCAGCAGCTTAGTTCTGGGCTCCTTAGGGCAGTACTTC
>TRBJ2-3|-|TRBV24-1|-
CATSDRGTSDTQYF
TGTGCCACCAGTGACCGCGGGACTTCAGATACGCAGTATTTT
>TRBJ2-1|many|TRBV20-1|-
CSALPLGPTNEQFF
TGCAGTGCTCTTCCCCTGGGACCTACCAATGAGCAGTTCTTC
>TRBJ2-1|few|TRBV5-1|-
CASSRSRETEQFF
TGCGCCAGCAGCCGAAGTCGAGAAACCGAGCAGTTCTTC
>TRBJ2-3|many|TRBV29-1|-
CSALTGGRTDTQYF
TGCAGCGCACTGACAGGAGGCCGCACAGATACGCAGTATTTT
>TRBJ2-5|many|TRBV5-1|-
CASSERPDQETQYF
TGCGCCAGCAGCGAACGACCGGACCAAGAGACCCAGTACTTC
>TRBJ2-1|many|TRBV5-1|TRBD1
CASRPGTGSYNEQFF
TGCGCCAGCAGACCCGGGACAGGGTCCTACAATGAGCAGTTCTTC
>TRBJ2-5|few|TRBV12-3/TRBV12-4|-
CASSLYRQETQYF
TGTGCCAGCAGTTTGTACCGGCAAGAGACCCAGTACTTC
>TRBJ2-5|few|TRBV5-6|-
CASSLSYSGLQETQYF
TGTGCCAGCAGCTTGAGCTATAGCGGACTCCAAGAGACCCAGTACTTC